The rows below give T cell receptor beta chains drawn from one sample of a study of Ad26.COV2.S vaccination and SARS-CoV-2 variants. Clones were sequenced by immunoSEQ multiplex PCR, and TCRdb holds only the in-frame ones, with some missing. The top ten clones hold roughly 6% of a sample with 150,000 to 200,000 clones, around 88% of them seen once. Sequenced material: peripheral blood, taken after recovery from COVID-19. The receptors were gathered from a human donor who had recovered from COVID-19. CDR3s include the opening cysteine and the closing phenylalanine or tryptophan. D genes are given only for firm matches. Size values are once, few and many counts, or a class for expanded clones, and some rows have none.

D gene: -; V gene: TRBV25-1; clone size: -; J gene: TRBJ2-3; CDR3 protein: CASSVPSGRHTDTQYF; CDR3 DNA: TGTGCCAGCAGTGTACCATCGGGAAGACACACAGATACGCAGTATTTT
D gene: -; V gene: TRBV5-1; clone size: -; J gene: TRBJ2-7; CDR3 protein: CASSLGDGVYEQYF; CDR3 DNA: TGCGCCAGCAGCTTGGGCGACGGGGTCTACGAGCAGTACTTC
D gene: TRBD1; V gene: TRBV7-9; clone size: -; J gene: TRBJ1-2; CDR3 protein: CASSLAAGRGQYGYTF; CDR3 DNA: TGTGCCAGCAGCTTAGCCGCTGGTAGGGGACAGTATGGCTACACCTTC
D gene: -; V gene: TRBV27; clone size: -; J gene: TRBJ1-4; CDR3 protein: CASSLEGEKLFF; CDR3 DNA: TGTGCCAGCAGCTTGGAGGGGGAAAAACTGTTTTTT
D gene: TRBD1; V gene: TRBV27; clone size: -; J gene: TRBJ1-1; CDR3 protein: CASSLTGTGYTEAFF; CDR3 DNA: TGTGCCAGCAGTCTTACCGGGACAGGCTACACTGAAGCTTTCTTT
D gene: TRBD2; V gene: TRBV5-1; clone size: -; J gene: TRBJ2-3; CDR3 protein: CASSAAGGGTDTQYF; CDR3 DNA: TGCGCCAGCAGCGCAGCGGGAGGTGGCACAGATACGCAGTATTTT
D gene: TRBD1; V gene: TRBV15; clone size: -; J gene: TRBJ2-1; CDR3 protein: CATSGGVGTGGDEQFF; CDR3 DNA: TGTGCCACCAGCGGAGGGGTGGGGACAGGAGGCGATGAGCAGTTCTTC
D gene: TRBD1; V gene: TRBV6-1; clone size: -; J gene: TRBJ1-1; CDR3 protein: CASSEVATGGTEAFF; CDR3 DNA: TGTGCCAGCAGTGAAGTGGCGACAGGGGGCACTGAAGCTTTCTTT
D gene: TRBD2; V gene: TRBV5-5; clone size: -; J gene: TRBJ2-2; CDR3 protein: CASSFLAGGLTANTGELFF; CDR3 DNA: TGTGCCAGCAGCTTCCTAGCGGGGGGACTTACCGCGAACACCGGGGAGCTGTTTTTT
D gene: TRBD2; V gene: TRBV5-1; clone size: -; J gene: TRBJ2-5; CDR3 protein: CASSFSGSGGETQYF; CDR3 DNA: TGCGCCAGCAGCTTTAGCGGGAGTGGGGGAGAGACCCAGTACTTC
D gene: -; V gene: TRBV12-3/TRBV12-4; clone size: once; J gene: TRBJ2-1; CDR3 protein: CASSLRDEQFF; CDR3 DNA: TGTGCCAGCAGTTTAAGGGATGAGCAGTTCTTC
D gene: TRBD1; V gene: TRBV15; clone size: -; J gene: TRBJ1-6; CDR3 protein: CATSRDGTVSPLHF; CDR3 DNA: TGTGCCACCAGCAGAGATGGGACAGTATCACCCCTCCACTTT
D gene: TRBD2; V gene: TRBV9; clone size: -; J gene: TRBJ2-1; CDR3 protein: CASSLGGFSYNEQFF; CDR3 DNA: TGTGCCAGCAGCCTCGGGGGGTTCTCCTACAATGAGCAGTTCTTC
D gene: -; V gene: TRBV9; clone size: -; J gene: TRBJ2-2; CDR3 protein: CASSPSYGELFF; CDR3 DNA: TGTGCCAGCAGCCCGAGCTACGGGGAGCTGTTTTTT
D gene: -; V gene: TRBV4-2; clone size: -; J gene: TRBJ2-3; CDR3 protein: CASGEGTDTQYF; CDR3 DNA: TGTGCCTCCGGGGAGGGCACAGATACGCAGTATTTT
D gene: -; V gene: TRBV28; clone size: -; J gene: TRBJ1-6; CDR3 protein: CASSLPSSYSPLHF; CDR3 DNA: TGTGCCAGCAGTTTGCCCTCCTCGTACTCACCCCTCCACTTT
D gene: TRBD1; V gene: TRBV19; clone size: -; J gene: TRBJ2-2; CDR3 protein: CASSIGTGGLVAGGELFF; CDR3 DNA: TGTGCCAGTAGTATAGGGACAGGTGGCCTGGTTGCAGGCGGGGAGCTGTTTTTT
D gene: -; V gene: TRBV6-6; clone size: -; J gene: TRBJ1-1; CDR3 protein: CASTRGANTEAFF; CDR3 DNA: TGTGCCAGCACCCGGGGGGCGAACACTGAAGCTTTCTTT
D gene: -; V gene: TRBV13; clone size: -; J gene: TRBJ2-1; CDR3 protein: CASSLGGYNEQFF; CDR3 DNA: TGTGCCAGCAGCTTAGGAGGGTACAATGAGCAGTTCTTC
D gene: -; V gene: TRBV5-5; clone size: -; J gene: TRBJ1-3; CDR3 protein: CASSFYRATSGNTIYF; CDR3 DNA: TGTGCCAGCAGCTTTTACAGGGCTACCTCTGGAAACACCATATATTTT
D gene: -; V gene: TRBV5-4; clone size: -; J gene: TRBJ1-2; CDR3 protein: CASSLAGNYGYTF; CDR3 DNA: TGTGCCAGCAGCTTGGCGGGGAACTATGGCTACACCTTC
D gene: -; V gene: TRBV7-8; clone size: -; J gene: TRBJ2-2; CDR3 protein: CASSLDYQVGLTTGELFF; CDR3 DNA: TGTGCCAGCAGCTTAGATTATCAGGTTGGCCTCACAACCGGGGAGCTGTTTTTT
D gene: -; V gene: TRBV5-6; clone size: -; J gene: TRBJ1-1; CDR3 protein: CASSFQGRDTEAFF; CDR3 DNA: TGTGCCAGCAGCTTCCAGGGGCGGGACACTGAAGCTTTCTTT
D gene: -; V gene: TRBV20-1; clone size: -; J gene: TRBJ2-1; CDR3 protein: CSARREQFF; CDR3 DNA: TGCAGTGCTAGAAGGGAGCAGTTCTTC
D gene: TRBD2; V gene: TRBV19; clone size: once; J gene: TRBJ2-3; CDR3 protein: CASSPRGGPSTDTQYF; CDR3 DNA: TGTGCCAGTAGTCCGCGGGGGGGCCCTAGCACAGATACGCAGTATTTT
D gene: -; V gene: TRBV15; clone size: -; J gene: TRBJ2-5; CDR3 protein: CATSTVEIYQETQYF; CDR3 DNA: TGTGCCACCAGCACTGTAGAGATCTATCAAGAGACCCAGTACTTC